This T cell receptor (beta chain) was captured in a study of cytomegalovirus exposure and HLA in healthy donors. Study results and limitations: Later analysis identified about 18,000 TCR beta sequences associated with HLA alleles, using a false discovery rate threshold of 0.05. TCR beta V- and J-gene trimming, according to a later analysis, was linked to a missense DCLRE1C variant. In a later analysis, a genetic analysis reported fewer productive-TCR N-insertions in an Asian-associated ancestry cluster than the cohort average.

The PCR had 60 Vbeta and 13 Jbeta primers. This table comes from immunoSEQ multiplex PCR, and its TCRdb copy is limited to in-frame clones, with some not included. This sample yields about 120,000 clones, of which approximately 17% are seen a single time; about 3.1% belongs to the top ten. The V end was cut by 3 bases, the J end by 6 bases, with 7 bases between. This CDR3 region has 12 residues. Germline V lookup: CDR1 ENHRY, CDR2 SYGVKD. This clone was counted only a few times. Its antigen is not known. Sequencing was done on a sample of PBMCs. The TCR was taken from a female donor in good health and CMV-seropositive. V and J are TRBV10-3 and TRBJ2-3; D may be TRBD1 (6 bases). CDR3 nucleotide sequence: TGTGCCATCAGTGACCAGGGGGATACGCAGTATTTT. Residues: CAISDQGDTQYF.